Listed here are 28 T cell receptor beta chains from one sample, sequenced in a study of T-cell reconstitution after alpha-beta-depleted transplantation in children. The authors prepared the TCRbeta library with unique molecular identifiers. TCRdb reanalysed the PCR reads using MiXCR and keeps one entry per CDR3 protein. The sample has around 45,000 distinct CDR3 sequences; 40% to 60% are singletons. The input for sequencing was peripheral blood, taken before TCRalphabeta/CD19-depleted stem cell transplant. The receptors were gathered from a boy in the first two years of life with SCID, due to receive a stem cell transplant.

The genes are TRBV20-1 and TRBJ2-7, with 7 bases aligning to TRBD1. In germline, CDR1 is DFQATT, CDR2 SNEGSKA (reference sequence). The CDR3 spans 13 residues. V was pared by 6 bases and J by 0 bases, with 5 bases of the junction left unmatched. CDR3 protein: CSAPGQYSYEQYF. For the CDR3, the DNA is TGCAGTGCCCCGGGACAGTACTCCTACGAGCAGTACTTC.

The DNA for the CDR3 is TGCAGTGCTAGTCCGGGGCTAGGCTGGGAAAAACTGTTTTTT. Its protein is CSASPGLGWEKLFF. The rearrangement uses TRBV20-1 and TRBJ1-4, with D possibly being TRBD1 (5 bases). Trimming took 3 bases from V and 8 from J, leaving 16 bases between them. Germline-derived CDR1 and CDR2 are DFQATT and SNEGSKA (reference sequence). The CDR3 totals 14 residues.

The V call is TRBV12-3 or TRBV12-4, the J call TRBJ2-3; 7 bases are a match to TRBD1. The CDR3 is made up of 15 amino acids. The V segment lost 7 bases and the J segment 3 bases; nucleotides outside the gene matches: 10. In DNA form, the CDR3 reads TGTGCCAGCAAAGAGGACAGGAGGCAAACAGATACGCAGTATTTT. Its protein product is CASKEDRRQTDTQYF.

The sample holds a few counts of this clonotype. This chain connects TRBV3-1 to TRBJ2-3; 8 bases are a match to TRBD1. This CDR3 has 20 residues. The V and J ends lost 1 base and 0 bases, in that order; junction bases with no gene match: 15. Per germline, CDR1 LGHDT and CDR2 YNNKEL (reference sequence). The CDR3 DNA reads TGTGCCAGCAGCCAAGTCCGGACAGGGATGGATTCCTCAAGCACAGATACGCAGTATTTT. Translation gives CASSQVRTGMDSSSTDTQYF.

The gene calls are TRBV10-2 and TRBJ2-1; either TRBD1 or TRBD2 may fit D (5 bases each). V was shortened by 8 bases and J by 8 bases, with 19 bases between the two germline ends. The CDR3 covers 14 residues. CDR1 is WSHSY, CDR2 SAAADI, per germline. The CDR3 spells CASGTQDGGDEQFF. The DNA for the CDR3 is TGCGCCAGCGGGACCCAGGACGGTGGGGATGAGCAGTTCTTC.

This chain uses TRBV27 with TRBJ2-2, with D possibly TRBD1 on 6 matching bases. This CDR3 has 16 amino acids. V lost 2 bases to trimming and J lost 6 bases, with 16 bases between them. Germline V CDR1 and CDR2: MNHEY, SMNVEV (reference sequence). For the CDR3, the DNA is TGTGCCAGCAGTTTAAGGGGGACAAGGAGACCCGGGGAGCTGTTTTTT. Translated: CASSLRGTRRPGELFF.

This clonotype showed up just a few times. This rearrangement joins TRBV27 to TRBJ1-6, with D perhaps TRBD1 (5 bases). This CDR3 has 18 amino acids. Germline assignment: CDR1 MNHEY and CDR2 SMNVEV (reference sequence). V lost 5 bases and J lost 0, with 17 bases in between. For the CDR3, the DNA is TGTGCCAGCAGTCTTTCAGGGAGTGCCAGCTCCTATAATTCACCCCTCCACTTT. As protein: CASSLSGSASSYNSPLHF.

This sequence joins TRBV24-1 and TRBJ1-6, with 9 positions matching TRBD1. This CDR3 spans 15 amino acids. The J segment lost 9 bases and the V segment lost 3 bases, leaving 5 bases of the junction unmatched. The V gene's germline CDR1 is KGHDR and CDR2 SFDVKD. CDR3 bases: TGTGCCACCAGTGATGGACAGGGGTACCCTTCACCCCTCCACTTT. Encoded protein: CATSDGQGYPSPLHF.

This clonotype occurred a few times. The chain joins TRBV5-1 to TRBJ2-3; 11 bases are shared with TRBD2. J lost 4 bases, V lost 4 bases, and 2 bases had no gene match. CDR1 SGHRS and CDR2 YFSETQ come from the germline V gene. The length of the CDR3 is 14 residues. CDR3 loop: CASSVAGGPDTQYF. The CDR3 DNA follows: TGCGCCAGCAGCGTAGCGGGGGGGCCAGATACGCAGTATTTT.

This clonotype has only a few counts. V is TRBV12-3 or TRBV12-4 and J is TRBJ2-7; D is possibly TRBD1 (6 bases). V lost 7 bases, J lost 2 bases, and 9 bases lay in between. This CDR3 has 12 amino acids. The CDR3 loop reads CASMGAPYEQYF. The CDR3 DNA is TGTGCCAGCATGGGGGCTCCCTACGAGCAGTACTTC.

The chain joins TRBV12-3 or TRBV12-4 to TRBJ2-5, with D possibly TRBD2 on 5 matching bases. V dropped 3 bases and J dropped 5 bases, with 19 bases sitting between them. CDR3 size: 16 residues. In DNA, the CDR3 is TGTGCCAGCAGTTTTATGTCGGGCCACCCGGGGGAGACCCAGTACTTC. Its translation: CASSFMSGHPGETQYF.

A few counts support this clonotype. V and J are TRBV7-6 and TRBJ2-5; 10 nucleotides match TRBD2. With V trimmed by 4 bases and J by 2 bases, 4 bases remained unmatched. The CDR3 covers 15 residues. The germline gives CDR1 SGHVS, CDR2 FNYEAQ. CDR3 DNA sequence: TGTGCCAGCAGCTCCCGTAGCGGGGGGCAAGAGACCCAGTACTTC. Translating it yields CASSSRSGGQETQYF. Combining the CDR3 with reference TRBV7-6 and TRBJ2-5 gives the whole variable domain GAGVSQSPRYKVTKRGQDVALRCDPISGHVSLYWYRQALGQGPEFLTYFNYEAQQDKSGLPNDRFSAERPEGSISTLTIQRTEQRDSAMYRCASSSRSGGQETQYFGPGTRLLVL.

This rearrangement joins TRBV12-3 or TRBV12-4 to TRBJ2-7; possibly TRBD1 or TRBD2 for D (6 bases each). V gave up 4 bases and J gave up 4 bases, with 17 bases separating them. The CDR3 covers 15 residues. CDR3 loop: CASSSGGTSLYEQYF. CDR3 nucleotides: TGTGCCAGCAGTTCTGGAGGGACAAGCTTGTACGAGCAGTACTTC.

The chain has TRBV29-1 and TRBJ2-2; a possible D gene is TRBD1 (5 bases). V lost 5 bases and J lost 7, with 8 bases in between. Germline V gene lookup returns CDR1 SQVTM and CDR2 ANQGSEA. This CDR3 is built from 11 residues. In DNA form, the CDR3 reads TGCAGCGTTTTCACAGGCGGGGAGCTGTTTTTT. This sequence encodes CSVFTGGELFF.

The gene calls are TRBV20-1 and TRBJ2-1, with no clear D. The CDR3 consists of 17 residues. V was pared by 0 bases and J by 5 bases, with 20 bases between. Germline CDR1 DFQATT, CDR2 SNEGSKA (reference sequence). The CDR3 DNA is TGCAGTGCTAGAGATGCTGTCGAGCTCCTGACGCACAATGAGCAGTTCTTC. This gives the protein CSARDAVELLTHNEQFF.

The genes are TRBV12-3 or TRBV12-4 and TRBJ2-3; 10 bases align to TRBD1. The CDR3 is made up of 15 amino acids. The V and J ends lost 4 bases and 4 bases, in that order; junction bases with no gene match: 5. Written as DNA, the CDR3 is TGTGCCAGCAGTTCCGGGACAGGGGCGTCAGATACGCAGTATTTT. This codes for CASSSGTGASDTQYF.

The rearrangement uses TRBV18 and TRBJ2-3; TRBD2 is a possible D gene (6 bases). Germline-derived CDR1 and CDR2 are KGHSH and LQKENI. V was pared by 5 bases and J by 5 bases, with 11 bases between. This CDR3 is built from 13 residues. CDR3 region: CASSARGGDTQYF. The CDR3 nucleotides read TGTGCCAGCTCAGCTCGGGGAGGAGATACGCAGTATTTT.

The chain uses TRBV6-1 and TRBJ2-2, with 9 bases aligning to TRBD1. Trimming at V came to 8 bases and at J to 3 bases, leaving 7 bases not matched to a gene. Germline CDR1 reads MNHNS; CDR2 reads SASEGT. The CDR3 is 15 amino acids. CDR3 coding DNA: TGTGCCAGCCGTACAGGGGGCGTTTACACCGGGGAGCTGTTTTTT. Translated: CASRTGGVYTGELFF.

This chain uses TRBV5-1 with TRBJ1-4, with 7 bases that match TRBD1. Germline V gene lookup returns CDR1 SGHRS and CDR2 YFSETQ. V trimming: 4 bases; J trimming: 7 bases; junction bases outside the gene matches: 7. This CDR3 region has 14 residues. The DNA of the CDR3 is TGCGCCAGCAGCGCGACAGGGAGCAGTGAAAAACTGTTTTTT. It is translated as CASSATGSSEKLFF.

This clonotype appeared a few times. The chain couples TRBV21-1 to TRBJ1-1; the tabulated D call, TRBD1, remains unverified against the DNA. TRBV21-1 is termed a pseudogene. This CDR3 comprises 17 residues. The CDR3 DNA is TGTGCCAGCAGCAAGTGGACAGGGGACCATCGGGACACTGAAGCTTTCTTT. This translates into CASSKWTGDHRDTEAFF.

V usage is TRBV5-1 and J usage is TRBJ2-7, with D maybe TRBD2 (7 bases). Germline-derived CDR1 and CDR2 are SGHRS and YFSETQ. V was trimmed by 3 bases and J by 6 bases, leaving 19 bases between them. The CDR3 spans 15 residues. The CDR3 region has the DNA TGCGCCAGCAGCTGGTGGGGGGGCCAGTCAATCGAGCAGTACTTC. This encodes CASSWWGGQSIEQYF.

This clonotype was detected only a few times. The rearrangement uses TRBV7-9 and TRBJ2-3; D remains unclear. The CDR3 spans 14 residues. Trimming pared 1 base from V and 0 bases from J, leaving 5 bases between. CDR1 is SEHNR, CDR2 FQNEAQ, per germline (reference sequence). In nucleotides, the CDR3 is TGTGCCAGCAGCTTAGACAGTAGCACAGATACGCAGTATTTT. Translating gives CASSLDSSTDTQYF. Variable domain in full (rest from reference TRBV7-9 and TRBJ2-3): DTGVSQNPRHKITKRGQNVTFRCDPISEHNRLYWYRQTLGQGPEFLTYFQNEAQLEKSRLLSDRFSAERPKGSFSTLEIQRTEQGDSAMYLCASSLDSSTDTQYFGPGTRLTVL.

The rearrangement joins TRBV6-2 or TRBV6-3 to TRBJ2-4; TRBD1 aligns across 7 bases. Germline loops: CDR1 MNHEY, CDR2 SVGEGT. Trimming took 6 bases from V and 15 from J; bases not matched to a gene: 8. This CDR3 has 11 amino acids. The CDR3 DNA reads TGTGCCAGCAGCTCTGACAGGGTATTGTACTTC. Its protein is CASSSDRVLYF.

CDR3 nucleotides: TGTGCCAGAAGCTTTGGAGGGGCAAATTCCTACGAGCAGTACTTC. This gives the protein CARSFGGANSYEQYF. The V gene is TRBV5-3, the J gene TRBJ2-7, with a weak D call TRBD2 (6 bases). TRBV5-3 qualifies as an ORF whose function is uncertain. V gave up 2 bases and J gave up 1 base, with 13 bases separating them. This CDR3 is 15 amino acids long.

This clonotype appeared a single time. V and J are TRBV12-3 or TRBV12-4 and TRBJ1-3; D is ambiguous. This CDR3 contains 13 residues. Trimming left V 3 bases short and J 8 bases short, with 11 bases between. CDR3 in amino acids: CASSLVGGHTIYF. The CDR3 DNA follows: TGTGCCAGCAGTTTGGTGGGAGGACACACCATATATTTT.

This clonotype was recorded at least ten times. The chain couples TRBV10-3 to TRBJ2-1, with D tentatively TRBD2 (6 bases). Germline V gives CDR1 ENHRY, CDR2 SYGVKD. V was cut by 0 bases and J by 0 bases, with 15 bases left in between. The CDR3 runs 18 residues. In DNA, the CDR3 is TGTGCCATCAGTGAGTCGAAGGAGGGTACAAGCTCCTACAATGAGCAGTTCTTC. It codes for CAISESKEGTSSYNEQFF.

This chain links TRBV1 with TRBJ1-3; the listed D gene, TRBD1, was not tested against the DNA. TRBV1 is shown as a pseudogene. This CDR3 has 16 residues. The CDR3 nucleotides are TGCACCAGCAGCCAACGACAGGGTTTCACTGGAAACACCATATATTTT. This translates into CTSSQRQGFTGNTIYF.

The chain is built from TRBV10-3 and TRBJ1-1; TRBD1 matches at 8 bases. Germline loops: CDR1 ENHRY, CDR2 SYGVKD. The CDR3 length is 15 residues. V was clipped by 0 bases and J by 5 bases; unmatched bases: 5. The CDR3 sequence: CAISESDREKTEAFF. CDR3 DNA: TGTGCCATCAGTGAGTCGGACAGGGAAAAGACTGAAGCTTTCTTT.